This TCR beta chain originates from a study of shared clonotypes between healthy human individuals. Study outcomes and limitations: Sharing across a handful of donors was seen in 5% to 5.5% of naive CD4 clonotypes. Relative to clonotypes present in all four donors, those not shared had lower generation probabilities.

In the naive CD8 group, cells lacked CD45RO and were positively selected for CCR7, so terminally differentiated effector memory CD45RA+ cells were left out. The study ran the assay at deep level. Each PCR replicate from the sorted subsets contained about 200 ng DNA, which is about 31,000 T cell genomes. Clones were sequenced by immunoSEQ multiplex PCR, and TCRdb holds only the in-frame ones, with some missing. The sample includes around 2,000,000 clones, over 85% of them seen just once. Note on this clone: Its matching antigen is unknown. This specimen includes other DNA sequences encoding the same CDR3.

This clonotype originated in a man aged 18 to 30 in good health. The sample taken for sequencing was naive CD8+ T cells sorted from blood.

The CDR3 DNA sequence: TGTGCCAGCAGCTTGGGGGACAGATCCTACGAGCAGTACTTC. The encoded protein is CASSLGDRSYEQYF. The rearrangement uses TRBV5-6 and TRBJ2-7, with 7 bases fitting TRBD1. Germline CDR1 is SGHDT and CDR2 is YYEEEE. This CDR3 has 14 residues. Germline trimming cut 0 bases from V and 1 base from J; bases unmatched to any gene: 1.